The source of this TCR beta chain is a study of T cells after somatic rescue of genetic block. The method was immunoSEQ multiplex PCR; TCRdb's version includes in-frame clones alone and lacks a portion of them. The table lists 14,000 to 15,000 clones, over 60% of them singletons. Specimen: peripheral blood mononuclear cells (PBMCs). This clonotype was sampled from a man younger than 35.

The CDR3 is CASGPSGLGNEQFF. The CDR3 DNA reads as TGTGCCAGCGGACCTAGCGGCCTAGGCAATGAGCAGTTCTTC. The chain carries TRBV7-2 and TRBJ2-1; 7 positions agree with TRBD2. The CDR3 loop spans 14 amino acids. The germline CDR1 and CDR2 sequences are SGHTA and FQGNSA. V lost 8 bases, J lost 6 bases, and 10 bases stayed unmatched. The whole variable domain, filled in from reference TRBV7-2 and TRBJ2-1, reads GAGVSQSPSNKVTEKGKDVELRCDPISGHTALYWYRQSLGQGLEFLIYFQGNSAPDKSGLPSDRFSAERTGGSVSTLTIQRTQQEDSAVYLCASGPSGLGNEQFFGPGTRLTVL.